The 21 T cell receptor beta chains below all came from one sample that was sequenced in a study of blood T cell repertoires in COVID-19. TCRdb's copy holds only in-frame clones and misses some; the assay was immunoSEQ multiplex PCR. This sample has more than 95,000 clones, with 80% to 85% found just once. Material: peripheral blood. The receptor set was obtained from an older man with acute or convalescent COVID-19.

This chain uses TRBV18 with TRBJ2-3; unclear D gene. V was pared by 0 bases and J by 0 bases, with 10 bases between. Germline assignment: CDR1 KGHSH and CDR2 LQKENI. This CDR3 is 16 amino acids long. CDR3 coding DNA: TGTGCCAGCTCACCACCAGCCCGCGTTAGCACAGATACGCAGTATTTT. This codes for CASSPPARVSTDTQYF.

This chain links TRBV4-2 with TRBJ2-3; TRBD1 is a possible D gene (6 bases). The germline V and J ends were trimmed by 6 bases and 1 base, with 14 bases remaining between them. The germline V gene encodes CDR1 LGHNA and CDR2 YNFKEQ. CDR3 length: 15 amino acids. As DNA, the CDR3 is TGTGCCAGCAGTCTACGGGACATACGCACAGATACGCAGTATTTT. Amino acids: CASSLRDIRTDTQYF.

The chain employs TRBV6-5 and TRBJ1-5; D remains unclear. Germline assignment: CDR1 MNHEY and CDR2 SVGAGI. V lost 2 bases, J lost 4 bases, and 6 bases lay in between. The CDR3 runs to 13 residues. The CDR3 loop reads CASSYELNQPQHF. CDR3 in DNA: TGTGCCAGCAGTTACGAGCTAAATCAGCCCCAGCATTTT.

This sequence joins TRBV2 and TRBJ2-6; D is uncertain. V lost 6 bases, J lost 0 bases, and 12 bases lay in between. CDR1 and CDR2 from the germline V gene are SNHLY and FYNNEI. This CDR3 is 16 amino acids long. CDR3 DNA sequence: TGTGCCAGCAGGCCCTATGTTATCTCTGGGGCCAACGTCCTGACTTTC. This codes for CASRPYVISGANVLTF. Complete variable domain (other parts from reference TRBV2 and TRBJ2-6): EPEVTQTPSHQVTQMGQEVILRCVPISNHLYFYWYRQILGQKVEFLVSFYNNEISEKSEIFDDQFSVERPDGSNFTLKIRSTKLEDSAMYFCASRPYVISGANVLTFGAGSRLTVL.

This chain joins TRBV18 and TRBJ2-1; 8 bases map to TRBD1. In germline, CDR1 is KGHSH, CDR2 LQKENI. J was trimmed by 12 bases and V by 0 bases; bases with no gene match: 7. This CDR3 region has 14 residues. The CDR3 nucleotides are TGTGCCAGCTCACCACCGGGCTCAGGGGGCATGCAGTTCTTC. Translated, it gives CASSPPGSGGMQFF.

The rearrangement joins TRBV5-1 to TRBJ1-1, with a weak D call TRBD1 (6 bases). Germline-derived CDR1 and CDR2 are SGHRS and YFSETQ. Trimming cost V 3 bases and J 1 base, with 10 bases left between them. The CDR3 sequence is 14 residues long. The CDR3: CASSSGQPNTEAFF. The CDR3 DNA follows: TGCGCCAGCAGCTCTGGACAGCCGAACACTGAAGCTTTCTTT.

The V call is TRBV29-1, the J call TRBJ2-1; D call uncertain. The CDR3 has 11 amino acids. V shed 4 bases and J shed 14 bases, with 15 bases lying between them. Germline V gives CDR1 SQVTM, CDR2 ANQGSEA. The CDR3 nucleotides read TGCAGCGTTGGGCATAGAGACTGGGAGTTCTTC. Translating gives CSVGHRDWEFF.

This sequence joins TRBV4-3 and TRBJ1-2; 9 bases match TRBD1. V was clipped by 3 bases and J by 3 bases; unmatched bases: 5. This CDR3 contains 15 residues. In germline, CDR1 is LGHNA, CDR2 YSLEER. Here the CDR3 DNA reads TGCGCCAGCAGCCATGGGACAGGGCTCGACTATGGCTACACCTTC. Protein product: CASSHGTGLDYGYTF.

The rearrangement links TRBV4-1 to TRBJ1-5; D is undetermined. The CDR3 has 15 residues. CDR1 and CDR2 from the germline V gene are MGHRA and YSYEKL. V was trimmed by 1 base and J by 2 bases, leaving 9 bases between them. DNA for the CDR3: TGCGCCAGCAGCCAAGCCCGGGGTGGCAATCAGCCCCAGCATTTT. Its translation is CASSQARGGNQPQHF.

This rearrangement joins TRBV2 to TRBJ2-7; no clear D. From germline, CDR1 is SNHLY and CDR2 FYNNEI. V was clipped by 4 bases and J by 3 bases, with 13 bases between them. The CDR3 is 14 amino acids. The CDR3 region has the DNA TGTGCCAGCAGTGTGGGCCATCCATTCTACGAGCAGTACTTC. Translating it yields CASSVGHPFYEQYF.

The rearrangement joins TRBV30 to TRBJ1-2; D may be TRBD1 (6 bases). CDR1 and CDR2 (germline): GTSNPN, SVGIG (reference sequence). The CDR3 loop spans 12 amino acids. Trimming removed 0 bases from V and 11 bases from J, with 13 bases in between. CDR3: CAWSVGPRGYTF. DNA of the CDR3: TGTGCCTGGAGTGTCGGTCCGAGGGGGTACACCTTC.

CDR3 protein: CASKPDRLSTGELFF. In DNA, the CDR3 is TGCGCCAGCAAACCGGACAGGCTATCGACCGGGGAGCTGTTTTTT. This chain joins TRBV10-1 and TRBJ2-2, with TRBD1 matching over 7 bases. The junction had 10 bases not matched to a gene; V was cut back by 7 bases and J by 5 bases. CDR1 WNHNN and CDR2 SYGVQD come from the germline V gene (reference sequence). This CDR3 is built from 15 residues.

The chain joins TRBV7-9 to TRBJ2-1, with D perhaps matching TRBD1 (5 bases). This CDR3 has 16 amino acids. The V end lost 4 bases, the J end lost 15 bases, and 28 bases lay between the germline ends. CDR1 is SEHNR and CDR2 is FQNEAQ in the germline V gene (reference sequence). CDR3 bases: TGTGCCAGCAGCTCCGGACAAATGCGGACGGCGACGTCTTCGTTCTTC. It encodes CASSSGQMRTATSSFF. Full variable domain (missing parts from reference TRBV7-9 and TRBJ2-1): DTGVSQNPRHKITKRGQNVTFRCDPISEHNRLYWYRQTLGQGPEFLTYFQNEAQLEKSRLLSDRFSAERPKGSFSTLEIQRTEQGDSAMYLCASSSGQMRTATSSFFGPGTRLTVL.

The CDR3 spells CASSLRYQETQYF. CDR3 sequence (DNA): TGTGCCAGCAGTTTGCGATACCAAGAGACCCAGTACTTC. The genes are TRBV12-3 or TRBV12-4 and TRBJ2-5; D gene unclear. Trimming stripped 3 bases from V and 0 bases from J, with 5 bases between. CDR3 length: 13 amino acids.

The chain employs TRBV5-1 and TRBJ1-2, with 8 nucleotides matching TRBD1. Per germline, CDR1 SGHRS and CDR2 YFSETQ. The CDR3 runs to 13 residues. Trimming at V came to 5 bases and at J to 6 bases, leaving 6 bases not matched to a gene. DNA of the CDR3: TGCGCCAGCAGTGTGACAGGGGAGGATGGCTACACCTTC. Amino acid sequence: CASSVTGEDGYTF.

This clone has only one observation. V gene TRBV7-3 combines with J gene TRBJ2-1; D remains ambiguous. Per germline, CDR1 SGHTA and CDR2 FQGTGA. This CDR3 comprises 14 residues. V lost 2 bases to trimming and J lost 6 bases, with 11 bases between them. CDR3 amino acids: CASSLGGPSNEQFF. The CDR3 DNA sequence: TGTGCCAGCAGCTTAGGTGGGCCCTCCAATGAGCAGTTCTTC.

This clone was detected only once. The V and J genes are TRBV5-1 and TRBJ1-6, with 10 nucleotides matching TRBD1. V gave up 6 bases and J gave up 5 bases; unmatched junction bases: 11. This CDR3 comprises 17 residues. Germline V gene data show CDR1 as SGHRS and CDR2 as YFSETQ. CDR3 nucleotide sequence: TGCGCCAGCACCCGGGTCGGGACAGGGGTGAATAATTCACCCCTCCACTTT. It encodes CASTRVGTGVNNSPLHF.

The chain is built from TRBV19 and TRBJ1-1, with D perhaps TRBD1 (5 bases). Germline V gives CDR1 LNHDA, CDR2 SQIVND (reference sequence). Trimming stripped 2 bases from V and 6 bases from J, with 13 bases between. There are 14 residues in the CDR3. CDR3 amino acids: CASSISDSNSEAFF. The CDR3 coding sequence is TGTGCCAGTAGTATATCCGACAGCAACTCTGAAGCTTTCTTT.

The V call is TRBV28, the J call TRBJ2-3, with TRBD2 identical over 16 bases. Germline loops: CDR1 MDHEN, CDR2 SYDVKM. The V gene end was trimmed by 5 bases and the J gene end by 2 bases; junction bases not matched to a gene: 16. CDR3 length: 21 residues. CDR3 coding DNA: TGTGCCAGCAGTCCAGTATCGGGACTAGCGGGAGGGCGGGGGTCCACAGATACGCAGTATTTT. Translated, it gives CASSPVSGLAGGRGSTDTQYF.

This chain joins TRBV5-1 and TRBJ2-1; 10 bases are a match to TRBD2. Germline V gives CDR1 SGHRS, CDR2 YFSETQ. With 3 bases clipped from V and 9 bases from J, the junction kept 9 bases outside the gene matches. The CDR3 runs to 15 residues. CDR3 amino acids: CASSSASGRAIEQFF. CDR3 in DNA: TGCGCCAGCAGCTCCGCGAGCGGGAGGGCCATTGAGCAGTTCTTC.

The rearrangement links TRBV9 to TRBJ2-3; 7 bases align to TRBD1. Germline values: CDR1 SGDLS, CDR2 YYNGEE. The V gene end was trimmed by 6 bases and the J gene end by 4 bases; junction bases not matched to a gene: 11. This CDR3 is built from 15 residues. The CDR3, as DNA: TGTGCCAGCACCGTCGGTCTTCAGGGGGCAGATACGCAGTATTTT. It yields the protein CASTVGLQGADTQYF.